The 12 T cell receptor beta chains below all came from one sample that was sequenced in a study of blood T cell repertoires in COVID-19. Profiling relied on immunoSEQ multiplex PCR, and the TCRdb table lists in-frame clones only, not all of them. This table holds 250,000 or so clones, around 88% found once. Sequenced: peripheral blood. The receptors originated from a woman in her thirties with COVID-19, enrolled during active disease.

This chain joins TRBV7-8 and TRBJ2-3; D gene unclear. Per germline, CDR1 SGHVS and CDR2 FQNEAQ. V gave up 3 bases and J gave up 1 base, with 8 bases separating them. CDR3 length: 14 residues. Here the CDR3 reads CASSFSFGTDTQYF. CDR3 DNA sequence: TGTGCCAGCAGCTTTTCCTTTGGCACAGATACGCAGTATTTT.

The V gene is TRBV3-1 (or the pseudogene TRBV3-2), the J gene TRBJ1-2; D gene unclear. CDR3 length equals 12 residues. CDR1 is LGHDT and CDR2 is YNNKEL in the germline V gene (reference sequence). The ends were cut back, 3 bases at V and 4 bases at J, with 6 bases in the middle. CDR3 region: CASSQNTYGYTF. The CDR3 DNA follows: TGTGCCAGCAGCCAGAACACCTATGGCTACACCTTC.

The rearrangement joins TRBV7-6 to TRBJ2-1; 10 bases match TRBD1. This CDR3 is built from 16 residues. The germline V gene has CDR1 SGHVS and CDR2 FNYEAQ. The V and J ends lost 6 bases and 3 bases, in that order; junction bases with no gene match: 8. For the CDR3, the DNA is TGTGCCAGCAGGTCCGGCAGGACAGGGGGCTACAATGAGCAGTTCTTC. This codes for CASRSGRTGGYNEQFF.

The chain recombines TRBV6-5 with TRBJ2-1; 15 positions match TRBD2. The CDR3 consists of 15 residues. The V gene's germline CDR1 is MNHEY and CDR2 SVGAGI. V shed 6 bases and J 4 bases; nucleotides not matched to a gene: 1. In nucleotides, the CDR3 is TGTGCCAGCAGAGGACTAGCGGGGGGGTACAATGAGCAGTTCTTC. Its protein is CASRGLAGGYNEQFF.

The V gene is TRBV27, the J gene TRBJ2-7; 11 bases are shared with TRBD2. Looked up from germline, CDR1 is MNHEY and CDR2 is SMNVEV (reference sequence). V lost 4 bases to trimming and J lost 2 bases; unmatched junction nucleotides: 4. The CDR3 runs to 15 residues. CDR3 sequence reads: CASSSLAGGTYEQYF. For the CDR3, the DNA is TGTGCCAGCAGTTCGTTAGCGGGGGGGACCTACGAGCAGTACTTC.

The chain recombines TRBV28 with TRBJ1-6; D is perhaps TRBD1 (5 bases). The CDR3 is 15 amino acids. V lost 2 bases and J 4 bases, leaving 9 bases between the germline ends. Germline V lookup: CDR1 MDHEN, CDR2 SYDVKM. CDR3 DNA sequence: TGTGCCAGCAGTTTAGGGGGGTGGTATAATTCACCCCTCCACTTT. Amino acid sequence: CASSLGGWYNSPLHF.

The chain uses TRBV28 and TRBJ2-5; 9 bases line up with TRBD2. Germline loops: CDR1 MDHEN, CDR2 SYDVKM. The CDR3 length is 19 residues. Germline trimming cut 7 bases from V and 2 bases from J; bases unmatched to any gene: 20. The CDR3 DNA follows: TGTGCCAGCACCCCCTGGAGTATGTTGGCGGGGGGGGAACAAGAGACCCAGTACTTC. It is translated as CASTPWSMLAGGEQETQYF.

The rearrangement uses TRBV3-1 (or the pseudogene TRBV3-2) and TRBJ2-1; 14 bases are a match to TRBD2. V gave up 2 bases and J gave up 9 bases; unmatched junction bases: 6. The CDR3 has 16 residues. In germline, CDR1 is LGHDT, CDR2 YNNKEL (reference sequence). In DNA form, the CDR3 reads TGTGCCAGCAGCCAAAGACTAGCGGGAGGGCAGGGTGAGCAGTTCTTC. It encodes CASSQRLAGGQGEQFF.

The chain links TRBV3-1 (or the pseudogene TRBV3-2) to TRBJ1-1; 8 nucleotides align to TRBD1. J lost 12 bases, V lost 1 base, and 7 bases had no gene match. Germline CDR1 LGHDT, CDR2 YNNKEL (reference sequence). The CDR3 spans 13 residues. In nucleotides, the CDR3 is TGTGCCAGCAGCCAAGTAGCAGGGGGCCCATCTTTCTTT. Its translation: CASSQVAGGPSFF.

The rearrangement joins TRBV19 to TRBJ1-5, with 9 bases aligning to TRBD1. CDR1 and CDR2 (germline): LNHDA, SQIVND (reference sequence). This CDR3 has 18 amino acids. The trim removed 3 bases at V and 2 bases at J, leaving 11 bases unmatched. The CDR3 DNA reads as TGTGCCAGTAGTATTGGACAGGGGTTCCGATTCGGCAATCAGCCCCAGCATTTT. Protein: CASSIGQGFRFGNQPQHF.

The gene calls are TRBV29-1 and TRBJ1-2, with 12 positions matching TRBD1. The ends lost 7 bases at V and 1 base at J; junction bases unmatched: 10. Per the germline V gene, CDR1 is SQVTM and CDR2 is ANQGSEA. This CDR3 region has 16 residues. CDR3: CSGLRGTGGINYGYTF. CDR3 coding DNA: TGCAGCGGGCTGAGGGGGACAGGGGGCATTAACTATGGCTACACCTTC.

The chain has TRBV19 and TRBJ2-5, with no clear D. The CDR3 consists of 12 residues. Germline CDR1 is LNHDA and CDR2 is SQIVND (reference sequence). V was shortened by 4 bases and J by 0 bases, with 3 bases between the two germline ends. In DNA form, the CDR3 reads TGTGCCAGTAGTAGAGACCAAGAGACCCAGTACTTC. Protein: CASSRDQETQYF. The full variable domain, completed using reference TRBV19 and TRBJ2-5, is DGGITQSPKYLFRKEGQNVTLSCEQNLNHDAMYWYRQDPGQGLRLIYYSQIVNDFQKGDIAEGYSVSREKKESFPLTVTSAQKNPTAFYLCASSRDQETQYFGPGTRLLVL.